This is a list of T cell receptor beta chains from one sample in a study of spatial heterogeneity in lung cancer. Using its own MiXCR run on the 5' RACE reads, TCRdb lists one record per CDR3 protein. The data contain 40,000 to 45,000 distinct CDR3 sequences, about 22% of them singletons. Sequences were derived from PBMCs, sampled at follow-up. These receptors all stem from a female donor with early-stage non-small cell lung cancer. Both conserved end residues are trimmed from each CDR3. The order of the fields is D gene, V gene, J gene, CDR3 protein. A D gene is named only where the DNA matches it firmly.

>TRBD1|TRBV7-9|TRBJ1-2
ASSPPTGTDGYT
>-|TRBV14|TRBJ2-1
ASSQDWPRGALYNEQF
>-|TRBV3-1|TRBJ2-2
ASSQVASAGELF
>-|TRBV3-1|TRBJ1-1
ASRQDGVTEAF
>TRBD1|TRBV9|TRBJ1-1
ASSVDPGGNTEAF
>-|TRBV28|TRBJ2-6
ASSRGSGANVLT
>TRBD1|TRBV5-1|TRBJ2-5
ASSLGTGAQETQY
>-|TRBV27|TRBJ2-5
ASSFSNTEQQETQY
>-|TRBV25-1|TRBJ1-6
ASSELHKSPLH
>TRBD1|TRBV6-5|TRBJ2-1
ASSPGTARSKQF
>-|TRBV25-1|TRBJ2-2
ASSDRYAGELF
>TRBD2|TRBV5-1|TRBJ2-3
ASSKGLAGGGDTQY
>-|TRBV7-9|TRBJ1-3
ASSLADSVSGNTIY
>-|TRBV7-6|TRBJ2-1
ASSLISSVEPGVYNEQF
>-|TRBV3-1|TRBJ1-3
ASSQDISSGNTIY
>-|TRBV28|TRBJ2-5
ASNLIAGAQIDQETQY
>TRBD2|TRBV5-1|TRBJ2-1
ASSLISGVSYNEQF
>-|TRBV10-3|TRBJ1-1
AISPGNTEAF
>-|TRBV20-1|TRBJ1-5
SASPTLGTQPQH
>TRBD2|TRBV19|TRBJ2-1
ASPHSGRGNEQF
>-|TRBV5-1|TRBJ2-5
ASSLEAGLQETQY
>-|TRBV4-2|TRBJ1-1
ASRGQLNTEAF
>-|TRBV5-5|TRBJ1-2
ASRRDSNYGYT
>-|TRBV27|TRBJ1-1
ASSSAQLNTEAF
>TRBD2|TRBV10-3|TRBJ2-2
AIRTTSGLGTGELF
>TRBD1|TRBV7-8|TRBJ2-7
ASSLTGVGYEQY
>-|TRBV7-6|TRBJ2-3
ASSPSPPRGGTDTQY